This T cell receptor beta chain was captured in a study of blood T cell repertoires in COVID-19. About the study: Acute and convalescent COVID-19 samples came from the United States, Italy and Spain. T cells, B-cell-depleted T cells, or PBMCs provided the cDNA or gDNA that served as material.

The table lists this clone with a few counts. In the original processing: Counts of nucleated cells, estimated from reference gene primer amplification, were obtained. The assay was immunoSEQ multiplex PCR, and TCRdb's table has in-frame clones only and misses some. V and J calls and clone size are given by that table; D and trimming were obtained from the DNA. Among about 35,000 clones, roughly 85% were seen once, and the ten largest hold 3% to 4%. J lost 5 bases, V lost 3 bases, and 0 bases had no gene match. The germline V gene encodes CDR1 MNHNS and CDR2 SASEGT. This CDR3 is 15 amino acids long. The sequencing input was peripheral blood. The chain has TRBV6-1 and TRBJ2-2; 13 bases match TRBD2. This TCR was recovered from a man between 50 and 59 years old with acute or convalescent COVID-19. CDR3 nucleotide sequence: TGTGCCAGCAGTGAGGGACTAGCGGGGACCGGGGAGCTGTTTTTT. Translation: CASSEGLAGTGELFF.